Each of the 5 T cell receptor beta chains below was sequenced from the same sample in a study of T cells in Graves' hyperthyroidism and ophthalmopathy (dated by TCRdb to the late 2010s). Receptor amplification or capture employed multiplex PCR. These reads were obtained on an Illumina HiSeq 2000. The TCR beta CDR3 regions were amplified from RNA transcripts. The first round of RT-PCR for the TCR CDR3 was performed with the HTBI primer set and the Qiagen OneStep RT-PCR kit. The raw public data were reprocessed by TCRdb itself: fastp quality trimming at Q25, MiXCR clonotype calling, in-frame beta chains only. A single entry per CDR3 protein holds the most common genes and DNA from its merged rows. The sample table shows 300,000 to 350,000 distinct CDR3 sequences, and about 18% are seen once. The ten largest make up less than 65% of the sample. The sequencing sample was made of blood. Source of these receptors: a woman aged 45 to 65 with Graves' hyperthyroidism.

V usage is TRBV10-3 and J usage is TRBJ1-5, with D perhaps TRBD1 (6 bases). The germline CDR1 and CDR2 sequences are ENHRY and SYGVKD. V lost 9 bases and J 6 bases, leaving 15 bases between the germline ends. The CDR3 contains 13 residues. The CDR3 sequence is CAIQQGRSQPQHF. The CDR3 nucleotides are TGTGCCATACAACAGGGAAGGAGTCAGCCCCAGCATTTT.

This chain connects TRBV28 to TRBJ2-7; the D is unclear. The germline CDR1 and CDR2 sequences are MDHEN and SYDVKM. Trimming pared 7 bases from V and 3 bases from J, leaving 7 bases between. The length of the CDR3 is 11 residues. CDR3 nucleotide sequence: TGTGCCAGCAATTCGAACTACGAGCAGTACTTC. Its translation: CASNSNYEQYF.

Turning to this clonotype: A much larger clone sits a single nucleotide away, making a read error possible. V gene TRBV3-1 combines with J gene TRBJ2-7; TRBD1 matches 7 bases. This CDR3 has 14 residues. V lost 1 base and J lost 3; bases outside the gene matches: 3. Germline CDR1 is LGHDT and CDR2 is YNNKEL (reference sequence). CDR3 protein: CASSQAGTDYEQYV. The DNA of the CDR3 is TGTGCCAGCAGCCAAGCTGGGACAGACTACGAGCAGTACGTC.

V usage is TRBV5-1 and J usage is TRBJ2-1; D is uncertain. Between the trimmed V and J ends, which lost 4 bases and 13 bases, there was a span of 12 bases. The germline CDR1 and CDR2 sequences are SGHRS and YFSETQ. CDR3 length equals 11 residues. The CDR3 sequence: CASSLDESQFF. CDR3 coding DNA: TGCGCCAGCAGCCTAGACGAATCACAGTTCTTC. Using reference TRBV5-1 and TRBJ2-1 for the parts outside the CDR3, the full variable domain is KAGVTQTPRYLIKTRGQQVTLSCSPISGHRSVSWYQQTPGQGLQFLFEYFSETQRNKGNFPGRFSGRQFSNSRSEMNVSTLELGDSALYLCASSLDESQFFGPGTRLTVL.

This clonotype was picked up a small number of times. The rearrangement joins TRBV20-1 to TRBJ2-7; 7 bases map to TRBD2. The CDR3 is 15 residues long. The V and J ends lost 0 bases and 0 bases, in that order; junction bases with no gene match: 5. Per germline, CDR1 DFQATT and CDR2 SNEGSKA (reference sequence). The CDR3 region is CSARDLASGSYEQYF. CDR3 DNA sequence: TGCAGTGCTAGAGATCTCGCTAGCGGCTCCTACGAGCAGTACTTC.